This TCR beta chain was identified in a study of human T cells and chemical hapten exposure. This sample's time point: patch test 2, 6 weeks after DPC sensitization. Treatment described: therapeutic diphenylcyclopropenone sensitization with weekly scalp DPC. Via MiXCR, TCRdb re-called the RACE reads, giving one row per CDR3 protein. Of about 110,000 distinct CDR3 sequences in the sample, roughly a tenth were seen once. At least ten counts were recorded for this clonotype. The source material was whole blood, sampled in connection with sensitization to the hapten diphenylcyclopropenone (DPC). The sequence was collected from a middle-aged woman with alopecia areata. Some clones in this sample may be carry-over from other donors' samples.

DNA for the CDR3: TGCGCCAGCAGCTTGGTTTTGTCCTTGGCCGGGGAGCTGTTTTTT. This gives the protein CASSLVLSLAGELFF. The chain uses TRBV5-1 and TRBJ2-2; D not certain. The CDR3 runs to 15 residues. Trimming removed 0 bases at V and 6 bases at J, with 12 bases between. Per germline, CDR1 SGHRS and CDR2 YFSETQ.